This T cell receptor (beta chain) was obtained from a study of radiotherapy plus CTLA-4 blockade in lung cancer. Trimming shortened V by 4 bases and J by 2 bases, and 5 bases separated the two germline ends. The CDR3 has 12 residues. Germline values: CDR1 SNHLY, CDR2 FYNNEI. Measured with immunoSEQ multiplex PCR; TCRdb has only the in-frame clones, and not every one. The repertoire holds approximately 14,000 clones, with about 70% as singletons. The rearrangement joins TRBV2 to TRBJ2-5, with no clear D. The specimen comprised peripheral blood, sampled from a patient treated with radiotherapy plus ipilimumab. This sequence originates from a human donor with non-small cell lung cancer whose response to radiotherapy plus ipilimumab could not be evaluated. The DNA for the CDR3 is TGTGCCAGCAGTGTACAGCAAGAGACCCAGTACTTC. Translating it yields CASSVQQETQYF.